This record looks at one T cell receptor (beta chain) sequence and its context. The CDR3 is made up of 14 amino acids. Germline CDR1 and CDR2: MNHNY and SVGAGI (reference sequence). Trimming left V 8 bases short and J 8 bases short, with 21 bases between. These data belong to a study of beta chain features in type 1 diabetes. Looking at the study overall: The patient and healthy donor groups were comparable for age, gender and cell yields.

Sequencing targeted expressed TCRB transcripts, as all isolated RNA had been reverse transcribed. Libraries were prepared by immunoSEQ multiplex PCR; TCRdb keeps only in-frame clonotypes and omits some of them. Here the sample spans about 900,000 clones, 17% being singletons. The source is a woman in her late teens or twenties in good health. Material for sequencing was naive CD4+ T cells from blood. V and J are TRBV6-6 and TRBJ1-2, with D possibly being TRBD1 (6 bases). CDR3 nucleotide sequence: TGTGCCAGCTACTTCGGGCAGGGGCTACGGGGCTACACCTTC. Translation gives CASYFGQGLRGYTF.